This entry concerns a single TCR beta chain. Its antigen is not identified. Researchers report immunoSEQ v3.0 was run at survey level. Clones were read by immunoSEQ multiplex PCR, and TCRdb kept only the in-frame ones, dropping some. The top ten clones hold around 20% of a sample with some 9,700 clones, over 70% of them seen once. This sample is drawn from a study of long-term antiretroviral therapy in people with HIV. Study-level points and caveats: Specimen acquisition occurred between about 2004 and 2017, potentially under older ART regimens. Once patients were on ART, diversity went higher but still fell short of transplant donor controls.

Before they underwent DNA extraction, samples held about 1-10 million cryopreserved PBMC. The CDR3 is 17 amino acids. Germline V CDR1 and CDR2: MGHDK, SYGVNS. The trim removed 8 bases at V and 2 bases at J, leaving 17 bases unmatched. This sequence originates from a man aged 40-55 years with HIV. The material sequenced was unsorted PBMCs, taken 1.8 years before starting antiretroviral therapy. The chain carries TRBV25-1 and TRBJ1-1, with 7 bases fitting TRBD1. CDR3 region: CASRPSLGGGANTEAFF. The CDR3 region has the DNA TGTGCCAGCCGCCCCTCGCTTGGAGGGGGCGCAAACACTGAAGCTTTCTTT.